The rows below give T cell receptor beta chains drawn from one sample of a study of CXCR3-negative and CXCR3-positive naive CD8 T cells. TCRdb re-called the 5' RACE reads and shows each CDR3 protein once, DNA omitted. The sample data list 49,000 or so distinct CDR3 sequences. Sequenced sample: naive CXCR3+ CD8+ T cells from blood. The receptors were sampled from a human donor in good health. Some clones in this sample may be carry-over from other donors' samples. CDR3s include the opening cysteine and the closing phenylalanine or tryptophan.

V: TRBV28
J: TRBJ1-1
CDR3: CASSRPLMNTEAFF

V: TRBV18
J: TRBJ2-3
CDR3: CASTTAWSDTQYF

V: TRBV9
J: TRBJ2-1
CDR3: CASSVGGFRDEQFF

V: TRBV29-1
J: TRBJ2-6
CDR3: CSVSPAGGEFSGANVLTF

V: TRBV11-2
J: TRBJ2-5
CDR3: CASSFRSKTQYF

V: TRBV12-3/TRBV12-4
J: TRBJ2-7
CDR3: CASSPAKTYEQYF

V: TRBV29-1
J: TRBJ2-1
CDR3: CSVEAGSLGEQFF

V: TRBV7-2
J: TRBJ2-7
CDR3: CASSFFMGDTYEQYF

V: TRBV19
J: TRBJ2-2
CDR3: CVTHPVYGDTNTGELFF

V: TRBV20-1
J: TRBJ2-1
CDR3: CSARDEDSGRSDEQFF

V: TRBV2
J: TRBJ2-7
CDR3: CASSESSGRGLLLSYEQYF

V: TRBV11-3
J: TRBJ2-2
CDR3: CASSLVAGGTGELFF

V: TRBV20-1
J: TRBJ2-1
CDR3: CSARDPGQDYNEQFF

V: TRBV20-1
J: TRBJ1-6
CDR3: CSARQLNGVINSPLHF

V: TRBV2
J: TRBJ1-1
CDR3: CASEENTEAFF

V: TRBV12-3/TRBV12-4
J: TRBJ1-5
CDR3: CASRTGSKPQHF

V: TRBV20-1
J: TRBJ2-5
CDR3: CSASRTPGETQYF

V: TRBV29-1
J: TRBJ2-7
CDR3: CSVGVPTSYEQYF

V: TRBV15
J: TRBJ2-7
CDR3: CATSRDAGGCEQYF

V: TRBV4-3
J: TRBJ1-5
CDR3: CASSQGRVQPQHF

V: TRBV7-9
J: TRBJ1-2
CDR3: CASSLATHPNYGYTF

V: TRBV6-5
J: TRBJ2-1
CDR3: CASSSGRGSYNEQFF

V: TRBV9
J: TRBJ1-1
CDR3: CASSVGGYTEAFF

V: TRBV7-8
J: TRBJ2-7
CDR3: CASSFGTSGFEQYF

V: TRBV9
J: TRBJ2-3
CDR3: CASSGQRGRGDTQYF

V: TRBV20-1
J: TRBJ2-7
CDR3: CSVRGTASYEQYF

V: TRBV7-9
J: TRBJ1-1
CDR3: CASSLGQGVNTEAFF

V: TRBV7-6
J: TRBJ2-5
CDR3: CASSPREGRLETQYF

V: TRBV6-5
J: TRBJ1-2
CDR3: CASSYSQAIYGYTF

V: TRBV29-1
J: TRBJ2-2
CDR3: CSVKQGTGELFF

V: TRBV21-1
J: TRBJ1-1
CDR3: CASSGTALNTEAFF

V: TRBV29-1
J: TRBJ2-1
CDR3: CSAQGRSGRSNEQFF

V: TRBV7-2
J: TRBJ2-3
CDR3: CASSLVWGNTDTQYF

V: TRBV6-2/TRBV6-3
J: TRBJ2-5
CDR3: CASSDPEETQYF

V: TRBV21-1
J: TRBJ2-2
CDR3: CASSNGPNTGELFF

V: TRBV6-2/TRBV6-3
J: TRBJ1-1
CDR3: CASSYSGGEENTEAFF

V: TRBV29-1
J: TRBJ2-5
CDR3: CSDLTENQETQYF

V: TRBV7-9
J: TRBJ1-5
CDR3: CASSLAGAGQPQHF